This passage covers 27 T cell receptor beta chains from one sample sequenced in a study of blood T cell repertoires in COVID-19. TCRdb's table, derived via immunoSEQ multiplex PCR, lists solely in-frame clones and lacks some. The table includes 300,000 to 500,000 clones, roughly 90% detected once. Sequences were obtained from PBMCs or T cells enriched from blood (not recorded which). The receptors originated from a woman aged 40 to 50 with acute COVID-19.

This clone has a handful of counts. The CDR3 is CASSPQGGRNTEAFF. The CDR3 nucleotides read TGTGCCAGCTCACCACAGGGAGGCAGGAACACTGAAGCTTTCTTT. V and J are TRBV18 and TRBJ1-1; D is undetermined. V was shortened by 1 base and J by 1 base, with 10 bases between the two germline ends. Germline CDR1 KGHSH, CDR2 LQKENI. The CDR3 is made up of 15 amino acids.

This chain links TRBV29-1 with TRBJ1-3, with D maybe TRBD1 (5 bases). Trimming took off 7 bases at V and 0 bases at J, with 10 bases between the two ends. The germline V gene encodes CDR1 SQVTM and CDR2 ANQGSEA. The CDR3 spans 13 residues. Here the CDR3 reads CSATEHSGNTIYF. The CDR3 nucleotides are TGCAGCGCGACAGAGCACTCTGGAAACACCATATATTTT.

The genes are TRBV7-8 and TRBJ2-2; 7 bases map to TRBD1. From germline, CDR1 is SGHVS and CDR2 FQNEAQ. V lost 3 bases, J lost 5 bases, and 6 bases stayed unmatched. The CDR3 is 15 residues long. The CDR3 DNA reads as TGTGCCAGCAGCTTTTTCGGGACAGAGACCGGGGAGCTGTTTTTT. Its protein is CASSFFGTETGELFF.

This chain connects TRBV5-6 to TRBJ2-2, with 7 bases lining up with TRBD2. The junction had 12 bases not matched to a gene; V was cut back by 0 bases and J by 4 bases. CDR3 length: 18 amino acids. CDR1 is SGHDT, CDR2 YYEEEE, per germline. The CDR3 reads CASSLDRSLAVFTGELFF. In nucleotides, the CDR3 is TGTGCCAGCAGCTTGGACCGCTCGCTAGCGGTTTTCACCGGGGAGCTGTTTTTT.

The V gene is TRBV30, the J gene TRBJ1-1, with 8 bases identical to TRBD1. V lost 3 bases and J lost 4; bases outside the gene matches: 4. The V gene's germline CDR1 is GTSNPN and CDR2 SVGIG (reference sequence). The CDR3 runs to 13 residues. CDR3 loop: CAWRATGGTEAFF. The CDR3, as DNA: TGTGCCTGGAGGGCCACAGGGGGCACTGAAGCTTTCTTT.

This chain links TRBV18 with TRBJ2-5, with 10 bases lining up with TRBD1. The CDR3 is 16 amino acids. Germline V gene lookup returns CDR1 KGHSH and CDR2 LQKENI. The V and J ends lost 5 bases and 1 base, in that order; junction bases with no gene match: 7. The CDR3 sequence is CASSSGTGALQETQYF. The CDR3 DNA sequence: TGTGCCAGCTCAAGCGGGACAGGGGCCCTCCAAGAGACCCAGTACTTC.

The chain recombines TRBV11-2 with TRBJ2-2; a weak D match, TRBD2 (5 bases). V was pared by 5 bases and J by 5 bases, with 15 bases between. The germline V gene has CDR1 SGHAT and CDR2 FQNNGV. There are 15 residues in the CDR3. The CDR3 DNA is TGTGCCAGCAGCCAACTATTAAGCGGAACCGGGGAGCTGTTTTTT. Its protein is CASSQLLSGTGELFF.

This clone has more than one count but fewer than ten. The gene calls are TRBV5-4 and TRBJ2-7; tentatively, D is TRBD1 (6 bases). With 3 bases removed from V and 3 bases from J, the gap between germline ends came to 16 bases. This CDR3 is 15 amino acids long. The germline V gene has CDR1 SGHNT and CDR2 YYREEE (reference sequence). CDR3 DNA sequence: TGTGCCAGCAGCTCACCGGGACACGGATTCTACGAGCAGTACTTC. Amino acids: CASSSPGHGFYEQYF.

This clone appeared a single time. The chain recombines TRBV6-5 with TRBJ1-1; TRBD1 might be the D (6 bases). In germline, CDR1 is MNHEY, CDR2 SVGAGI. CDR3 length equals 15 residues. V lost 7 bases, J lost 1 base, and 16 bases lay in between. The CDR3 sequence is CASTDPGHPNTEAFF. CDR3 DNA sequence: TGTGCCAGCACCGACCCGGGACACCCGAACACTGAAGCTTTCTTT.

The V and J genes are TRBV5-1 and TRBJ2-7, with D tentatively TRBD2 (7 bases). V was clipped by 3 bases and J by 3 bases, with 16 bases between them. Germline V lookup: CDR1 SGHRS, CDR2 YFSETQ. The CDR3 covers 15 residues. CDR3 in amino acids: CASSWDTGGIYEQYF. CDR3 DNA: TGCGCCAGCAGCTGGGACACGGGGGGAATCTACGAGCAGTACTTC.

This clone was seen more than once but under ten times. The DNA of the CDR3 is TGTGCCAGCAGCGACACAGGAAGACCGAATGGCTACACCTTC. It encodes CASSDTGRPNGYTF. The rearrangement links TRBV7-9 to TRBJ1-2; D perhaps matches TRBD1 (5 bases). The germline V and J ends were trimmed by 5 bases and 6 bases, with 16 bases remaining between them. The CDR3 loop spans 14 amino acids. Germline V gives CDR1 SEHNR, CDR2 FQNEAQ (reference sequence).

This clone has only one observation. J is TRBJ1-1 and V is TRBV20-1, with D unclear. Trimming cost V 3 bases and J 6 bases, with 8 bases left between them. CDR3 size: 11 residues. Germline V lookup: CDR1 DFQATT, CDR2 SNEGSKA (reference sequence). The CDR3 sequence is CSASGRAEAFF. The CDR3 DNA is TGCAGTGCTAGTGGCCGCGCTGAAGCTTTCTTT.

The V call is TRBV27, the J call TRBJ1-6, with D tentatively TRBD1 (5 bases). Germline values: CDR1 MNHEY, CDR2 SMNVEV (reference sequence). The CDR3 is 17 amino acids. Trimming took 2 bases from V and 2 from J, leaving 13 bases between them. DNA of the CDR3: TGTGCCAGCAGTTTAAGTCAGGGTACTACCTATAATTCACCCCTCCACTTT. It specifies CASSLSQGTTYNSPLHF.

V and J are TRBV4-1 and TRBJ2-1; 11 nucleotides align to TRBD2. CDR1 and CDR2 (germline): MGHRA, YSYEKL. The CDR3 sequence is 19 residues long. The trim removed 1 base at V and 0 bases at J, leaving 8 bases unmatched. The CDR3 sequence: CASSQGLAGGSSSYNEQFF. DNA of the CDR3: TGCGCCAGCAGCCAAGGTCTAGCGGGGGGATCAAGCTCCTACAATGAGCAGTTCTTC.

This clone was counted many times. This chain's CDR3 is CASSPSQHSGGYGRYEQYF. The CDR3 nucleotides are TGCGCCAGCAGCCCAAGCCAGCATAGCGGGGGGTACGGCCGCTACGAGCAGTACTTC. The genes are TRBV4-1 and TRBJ2-7; 10 bases line up with TRBD2. Germline V gene data show CDR1 as MGHRA and CDR2 as YSYEKL. The J segment lost 3 bases and the V segment lost 4 bases, leaving 18 bases of the junction unmatched. The CDR3 totals 19 residues.

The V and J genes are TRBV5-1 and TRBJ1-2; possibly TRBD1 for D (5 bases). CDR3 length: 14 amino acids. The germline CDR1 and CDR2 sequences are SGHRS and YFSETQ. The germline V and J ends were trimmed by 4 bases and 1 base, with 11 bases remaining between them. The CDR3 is CASSANRINYGYTF. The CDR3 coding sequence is TGCGCCAGCAGCGCCAACAGGATTAACTATGGCTACACCTTC.

In DNA form, the CDR3 reads TGTGCCAGCAGTGAAGCCGCAGGGGGCGTCCAGCCCCAGCATTTT. Its protein product is CASSEAAGGVQPQHF. V and J are TRBV6-1 and TRBJ1-5, with 8 bases identical to TRBD1. This CDR3 region has 15 residues. The ends lost 0 bases at V and 7 bases at J; junction bases unmatched: 5. Germline V gene sequence: CDR1 MNHNS, CDR2 SASEGT.

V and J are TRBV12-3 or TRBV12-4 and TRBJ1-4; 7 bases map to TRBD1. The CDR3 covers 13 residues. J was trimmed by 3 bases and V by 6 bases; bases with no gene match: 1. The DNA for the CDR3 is TGTGCCAGCAGCAGGGGGGCTAATGAAAAACTGTTTTTT. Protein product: CASSRGANEKLFF.

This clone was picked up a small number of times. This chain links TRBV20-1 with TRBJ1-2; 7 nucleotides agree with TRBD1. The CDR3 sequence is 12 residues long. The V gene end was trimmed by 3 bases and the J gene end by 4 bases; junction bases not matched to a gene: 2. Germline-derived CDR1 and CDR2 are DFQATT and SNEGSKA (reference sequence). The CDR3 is CSASTGAYGYTF. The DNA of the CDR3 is TGCAGTGCTAGTACAGGGGCCTATGGCTACACCTTC.

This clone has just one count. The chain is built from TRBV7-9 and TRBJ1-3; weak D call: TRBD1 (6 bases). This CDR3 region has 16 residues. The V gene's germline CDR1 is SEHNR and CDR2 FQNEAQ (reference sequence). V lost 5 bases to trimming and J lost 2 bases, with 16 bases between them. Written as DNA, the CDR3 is TGTGCCAGCAGCGGAGATGGCAGGGGCGCTGGAAACACCATATATTTT. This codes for CASSGDGRGAGNTIYF.

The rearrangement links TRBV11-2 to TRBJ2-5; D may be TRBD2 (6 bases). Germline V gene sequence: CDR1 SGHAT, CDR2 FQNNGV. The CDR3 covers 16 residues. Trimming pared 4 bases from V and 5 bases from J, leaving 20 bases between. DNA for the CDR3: TGTGCCAGCAGCTCTCTGGGACTTACTTATATGGAGACCCAGTACTTC. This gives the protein CASSSLGLTYMETQYF.

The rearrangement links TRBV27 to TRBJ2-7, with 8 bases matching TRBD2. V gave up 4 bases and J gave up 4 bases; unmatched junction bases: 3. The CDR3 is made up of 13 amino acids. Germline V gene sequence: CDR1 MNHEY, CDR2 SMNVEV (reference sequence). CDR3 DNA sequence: TGTGCCAGCAGTTCGGGAGGGAGTTACGAGCAGTACTTC. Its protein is CASSSGGSYEQYF.

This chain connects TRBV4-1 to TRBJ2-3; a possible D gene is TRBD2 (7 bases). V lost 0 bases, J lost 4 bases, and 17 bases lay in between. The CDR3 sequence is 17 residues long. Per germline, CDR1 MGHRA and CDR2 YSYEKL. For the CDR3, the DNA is TGCGCCAGCAGCCAAGATTTCCGGGGGGCCCCTCCAGATACGCAGTATTTT. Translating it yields CASSQDFRGAPPDTQYF.

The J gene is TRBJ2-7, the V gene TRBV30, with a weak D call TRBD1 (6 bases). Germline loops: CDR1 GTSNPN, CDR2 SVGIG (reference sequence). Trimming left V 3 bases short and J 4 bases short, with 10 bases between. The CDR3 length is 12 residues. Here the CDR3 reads CAWRLRGYEQYF. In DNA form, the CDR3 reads TGTGCCTGGAGACTCAGGGGATACGAGCAGTACTTC.

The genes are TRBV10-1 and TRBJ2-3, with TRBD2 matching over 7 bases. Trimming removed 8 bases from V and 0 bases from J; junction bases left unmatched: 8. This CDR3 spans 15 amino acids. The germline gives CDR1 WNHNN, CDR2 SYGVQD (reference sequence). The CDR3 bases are TGCGCCAGCCGGAACGGGGGGTCTAGCACAGATACGCAGTATTTT. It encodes CASRNGGSSTDTQYF.

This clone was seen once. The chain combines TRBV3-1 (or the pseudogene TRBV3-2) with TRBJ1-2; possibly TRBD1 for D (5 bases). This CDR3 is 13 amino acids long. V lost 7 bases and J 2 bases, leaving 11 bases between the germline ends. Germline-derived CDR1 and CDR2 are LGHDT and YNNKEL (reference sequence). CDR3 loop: CASTAGGNYGYTF. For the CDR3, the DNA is TGTGCCAGCACCGCGGGGGGAAACTATGGCTACACCTTC.

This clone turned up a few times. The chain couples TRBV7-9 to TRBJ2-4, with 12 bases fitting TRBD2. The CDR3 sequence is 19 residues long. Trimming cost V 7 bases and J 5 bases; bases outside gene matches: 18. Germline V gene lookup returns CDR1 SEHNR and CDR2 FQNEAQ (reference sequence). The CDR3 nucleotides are TGTGCCAGCACCCACCACGATCTAGCGGGGGGGCCGGATCAAAACATTCAGTACTTC. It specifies CASTHHDLAGGPDQNIQYF. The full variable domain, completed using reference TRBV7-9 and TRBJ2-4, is DTGVSQNPRHKITKRGQNVTFRCDPISEHNRLYWYRQTLGQGPEFLTYFQNEAQLEKSRLLSDRFSAERPKGSFSTLEIQRTEQGDSAMYLCASTHHDLAGGPDQNIQYFGAGTRLSVL.